The 18 T cell receptor beta chains given below trace back to one sample, sequenced in a study of shared clonotypes between healthy human individuals. Assay used: immunoSEQ multiplex PCR; TCRdb lists only in-frame clones, some missing. The sample records fewer than 2.5 million clones, 93% being singletons. Sequenced input: naive CD4+ T cells from PBMCs. Subset described: CD45RA+ positively selected. The origin of the receptors is a man aged 18-30 years in good health. Some clones in this sample may be carry-over from other donors' samples.

A word on this clone: The sample carries other DNA sequences with the same CDR3. The chain is built from TRBV10-3 and TRBJ2-5; TRBD1 matches at 8 bases. CDR1 and CDR2 from the germline V gene are ENHRY and SYGVKD. The V gene end was trimmed by 4 bases and the J gene end by 2 bases; junction bases not matched to a gene: 0. This CDR3 spans 13 amino acids. The CDR3 coding sequence is TGTGCCATCAGTGGGACAGGGCAAGAGACCCAGTACTTC. Its protein product is CAISGTGQETQYF.

The gene calls are TRBV7-3 and TRBJ2-1; the match to TRBD2 covers 7 bases. Germline CDR1 and CDR2: SGHTA and FQGTGA. CDR3 length: 16 amino acids. V lost 5 bases, J lost 7 bases, and 14 bases stayed unmatched. CDR3 residues: CASSPGGYSLRNEQFF. Here the CDR3 DNA reads TGTGCCAGCAGCCCCGGGGGGTACTCCCTTAGGAATGAGCAGTTCTTC.

To note about this clone: One end of the junction fails to match germline, which may point to a read error. The chain recombines TRBV11-3 with TRBJ2-2; either TRBD1 or TRBD2 may fit D (5 bases each). CDR3 length: 13 amino acids. Per germline, CDR1 SGHNT and CDR2 YENEEA. CDR3 sequence: CASRGANTGELFF. In DNA form, the CDR3 reads TGTGCAAGCAGAGGGGCGAACACCGGGGAGCTGTTTTTT.

The rearrangement links TRBV7-2 to TRBJ1-2; D is perhaps TRBD1 (6 bases). Germline assignment: CDR1 SGHTA and CDR2 FQGNSA. V lost 1 base to trimming and J lost 4 bases, with 13 bases between them. The CDR3 covers 15 residues. The CDR3 DNA reads TGTGCCAGCAGCTTAGAGGCCGGGGGCATCTATGGCTACACCTTC. Amino acids: CASSLEAGGIYGYTF.

V usage is TRBV15 and J usage is TRBJ2-7; D is undetermined. CDR1 LNHNV and CDR2 YYDKDF come from the germline V gene (reference sequence). The CDR3 length is 14 residues. Between the trimmed V and J ends, which lost 0 bases and 3 bases, there was a span of 9 bases. The CDR3 nucleotides are TGTGCCACCAGCAGAGACTCCAATTTCTACGAGCAGTACTTC. This gives the protein CATSRDSNFYEQYF.

This chain connects TRBV5-1 to TRBJ2-1; a possible D gene is TRBD2 (5 bases). The CDR3 has 14 amino acids. V was shortened by 1 base and J by 11 bases, with 16 bases between the two germline ends. CDR1 SGHRS and CDR2 YFSETQ come from the germline V gene. CDR3 sequence: CASSLFSREGKQFF. Written as DNA, the CDR3 is TGCGCCAGCAGCTTGTTTAGTCGCGAGGGAAAGCAGTTCTTC.

The chain couples TRBV30 to TRBJ1-2, with a possible D match to TRBD1 (6 bases). V was clipped by 8 bases and J by 1 base, with 8 bases between them. Germline V gene lookup returns CDR1 GTSNPN and CDR2 SVGIG (reference sequence). This CDR3 is 11 amino acids long. The CDR3 DNA sequence: TGTGCCGGGGGCCTTAACTATGGCTACACCTTC. Its protein is CAGGLNYGYTF.

The V call is TRBV19, the J call TRBJ2-2, with TRBD1 matching over 9 bases. Germline trimming cut 10 bases from V and 4 bases from J; bases unmatched to any gene: 7. The CDR3 runs 14 residues. Germline assignment: CDR1 LNHDA and CDR2 SQIVND (reference sequence). CDR3 residues: CATIRDRATGELFF. DNA of the CDR3: TGTGCCACCATCAGGGACAGGGCCACCGGGGAGCTGTTTTTT.

V and J are TRBV6-5 and TRBJ1-2; the match to TRBD1 covers 7 bases. CDR3 length: 15 amino acids. Per the germline V gene, CDR1 is MNHEY and CDR2 is SVGAGI. V was pared by 4 bases and J by 8 bases, with 13 bases of the junction left unmatched. The CDR3 DNA reads as TGTGCCAGCAGTTCCGGGACAGTAATTCAGCCGGGCTACACCTTC. Protein: CASSSGTVIQPGYTF.

This chain uses TRBV27 with TRBJ2-5; D tentatively reads TRBD1 or TRBD2 (5 bases each). Trimming removed 3 bases from V and 12 bases from J, with 17 bases in between. The length of the CDR3 is 13 residues. Germline V CDR1 and CDR2: MNHEY, SMNVEV (reference sequence). The CDR3 is CASSFSVEGSKYF. CDR3 nucleotide sequence: TGTGCCAGCAGTTTTTCAGTCGAGGGGTCAAAGTACTTC.

V usage is TRBV5-5 and J usage is TRBJ2-7; D is possibly TRBD2 (6 bases). Trimming removed 3 bases from V and 0 bases from J, with 13 bases in between. Germline V gene sequence: CDR1 SGHKS, CDR2 YYEKEE (reference sequence). This CDR3 region has 15 residues. This chain's CDR3 is CASSWERAPSYEQYF. The CDR3 coding sequence is TGTGCCAGCAGCTGGGAGCGGGCGCCCTCCTACGAGCAGTACTTC.

The rearrangement uses TRBV13 and TRBJ2-7, with 7 positions matching TRBD1. The CDR3 covers 13 residues. V dropped 3 bases and J dropped 5; count of bases not matched to a gene: 4. Germline V gene data show CDR1 as PRHDT and CDR2 as FYEKMQ (reference sequence). The CDR3 nucleotides are TGTGCCAGCAGCTTGAGGCAGGGGGACGAGCAGTACTTC. Translated, it gives CASSLRQGDEQYF.

The V gene is TRBV2, the J gene TRBJ2-7; 8 bases align to TRBD2. This CDR3 region has 16 residues. V trimming: 2 bases; J trimming: 3 bases; junction bases outside the gene matches: 9. CDR1 is SNHLY, CDR2 FYNNEI, per germline. The CDR3 DNA sequence: TGTGCCAGCAGTGAACGTCCGGGACTAGAGGACTACGAGCAGTACTTC. It specifies CASSERPGLEDYEQYF.

The rearrangement joins TRBV6-5 to TRBJ1-1, with a tentative D call TRBD1 (5 bases). Per the germline V gene, CDR1 is MNHEY and CDR2 is SVGAGI. V was pared by 6 bases and J by 6 bases, with 17 bases between. This CDR3 has 14 residues. The CDR3: CASRWDRDRAEAFF. Written as DNA, the CDR3 is TGTGCCAGCAGATGGGACCGGGACCGTGCTGAAGCTTTCTTT.

The rearrangement uses TRBV9 and TRBJ2-3; TRBD2 agrees at 10 bases. V was clipped by 7 bases and J by 1 base; unmatched bases: 6. CDR3 length: 15 amino acids. Germline values: CDR1 SGDLS, CDR2 YYNGEE. The CDR3 nucleotides are TGTGCCAGCGCACCCGGGACTAGCGGCACAGATACGCAGTATTTT. This translates into CASAPGTSGTDTQYF.

The V gene is TRBV7-2, the J gene TRBJ1-1; the D is unclear. The CDR3 totals 13 residues. The V gene lost 0 bases and the J gene lost 11 bases, with 13 bases spanning the gap. From germline, CDR1 is SGHTA and CDR2 FQGNSA. For the CDR3, the DNA is TGTGCCAGCAGCTTAGCTCCCAAAGTCTCCGCTTTCTTT. Its protein is CASSLAPKVSAFF.

The chain recombines TRBV5-1 with TRBJ1-1, with TRBD1 identical over 8 bases. V was pared by 3 bases and J by 10 bases, with 5 bases of the junction left unmatched. This CDR3 has 12 amino acids. CDR1 and CDR2 from the germline V gene are SGHRS and YFSETQ. The DNA of the CDR3 is TGCGCCAGCAGCTCAGGACAGGGCCGAGCTTTCTTT. Translating gives CASSSGQGRAFF.

Note on this clone: The same CDR3 arises from other DNA sequences in this sample as well. The CDR3 nucleotides are TGCGCCAGCAGCCCGGGGACAGGCGGGAACACTGAAGCTTTCTTT. Amino acid sequence: CASSPGTGGNTEAFF. V and J are TRBV5-1 and TRBJ1-1; 8 bases agree with TRBD1. With V trimmed by 4 bases and J by 1 base, 6 bases remained unmatched. CDR1 is SGHRS and CDR2 is YFSETQ in the germline V gene. The CDR3 has 15 amino acids.